Following are 5 T cell receptor beta chains from one sample sequenced in a study of blood T cell repertoires in COVID-19. TCRdb's copy holds only in-frame clones and misses some; the assay was immunoSEQ multiplex PCR. This sample yields about 190,000 clones, of which about 79% are seen a single time; approximately 26% belongs to the top ten. Material for sequencing was peripheral blood. Every receptor here comes from a woman in her seventies with acute or convalescent COVID-19.

The table lists this clone with a few counts. The rearrangement joins TRBV12-5 to TRBJ2-1; 8 nucleotides agree with TRBD1. The ends lost 1 base at V and 7 bases at J; junction bases unmatched: 9. Germline V lookup: CDR1 LGHNT, CDR2 FRNRAP. This CDR3 is built from 16 residues. The CDR3 protein is CASGLATGTGNNEQFF. The CDR3 DNA reads TGTGCTAGTGGTTTGGCCACCGGGACAGGCAATAATGAGCAGTTCTTC.

This clone was seen once. J is TRBJ2-2 and V is TRBV5-4; 10 bases agree with TRBD1. The CDR3 runs to 16 residues. Germline V gene data show CDR1 as SGHNT and CDR2 as YYREEE (reference sequence). Trimming at V came to 3 bases and at J to 0 bases, leaving 2 bases not matched to a gene. CDR3 coding DNA: TGTGCCAGCAGCTGGGGACAGGGGACGAACACCGGGGAGCTGTTTTTT. Translating gives CASSWGQGTNTGELFF.

A note on this clone: Other nucleotide sequences in the sample specify the same CDR3. This chain links TRBV19 with TRBJ1-6; the match to TRBD1 covers 8 bases. CDR3 length equals 14 residues. Per germline, CDR1 LNHDA and CDR2 SQIVND (reference sequence). The V and J ends lost 3 bases and 7 bases, in that order; junction bases with no gene match: 2. CDR3 DNA: TGTGCCAGTAGTATCCGGGACAGGAATTCACCCCTCCACTTT. This sequence encodes CASSIRDRNSPLHF. The full variable domain, in which reference TRBV19 and TRBJ1-6 provide the parts outside the CDR3, is DGGITQSPKYLFRKEGQNVTLSCEQNLNHDAMYWYRQDPGQGLRLIYYSQIVNDFQKGDIAEGYSVSREKKESFPLTVTSAQKNPTAFYLCASSIRDRNSPLHFGNGTRLTVT.

The chain links TRBV7-2 to TRBJ2-3, with 13 bases aligning to TRBD2. V dropped 1 base and J dropped 1; count of bases not matched to a gene: 2. The CDR3 spans 17 residues. The germline V gene has CDR1 SGHTA and CDR2 FQGNSA. In nucleotides, the CDR3 is TGTGCCAGCAGCTTAGGGGGACTAGCGGGACGCACAGATACGCAGTATTTT. The encoded protein is CASSLGGLAGRTDTQYF.

V is TRBV4-2 and J is TRBJ2-7; TRBD1 agrees at 7 bases. The J segment lost 1 base and the V segment lost 4 bases, leaving 7 bases of the junction unmatched. From germline, CDR1 is LGHNA and CDR2 YNFKEQ. The CDR3 runs to 15 residues. CDR3 residues: CASSPGEGASYEQYF. CDR3 bases: TGTGCCAGCAGCCCCGGAGAGGGGGCTTCCTACGAGCAGTACTTC.